Listed here are 11 T cell receptor beta chains from one sample, sequenced in a study of blood T cell repertoires in COVID-19. Clones were read by immunoSEQ multiplex PCR, and TCRdb kept only the in-frame ones, dropping some. Among under 250,000 clones, 80% were seen once, and the ten largest hold about 7%. Sequencing used peripheral blood. The source is a woman aged 70-85 years with acute or convalescent COVID-19.

The V gene is TRBV30, the J gene TRBJ2-5, with TRBD1 identical over 12 bases. The CDR3 spans 15 residues. Germline CDR1 and CDR2: GTSNPN and SVGIG (reference sequence). J was trimmed by 5 bases and V by 1 base; bases with no gene match: 5. CDR3: CAWSGGQGASETQYF. CDR3 DNA: TGTGCCTGGAGTGGGGGACAGGGGGCATCGGAGACCCAGTACTTC. The full variable domain, rest sourced from reference TRBV30 and TRBJ2-5, is SQTIHQWPATLVQPVGSPLSLECTVEGTSNPNLYWYRQAAGRGLQLLFYSVGIGQISSEVPQNLSASRPQDRQFILSSKKLLLSDSGFYLCAWSGGQGASETQYFGPGTRLLVL.

The V call is TRBV7-9, the J call TRBJ2-1; 11 bases agree with TRBD2. CDR1 is SEHNR and CDR2 is FQNEAQ in the germline V gene (reference sequence). This CDR3 has 16 residues. Trimming cost V 3 bases and J 8 bases; bases outside gene matches: 9. The CDR3, as DNA: TGTGCCAGCAGCTTCAGACTAGCGGGGTCCAACTATGAGCAGTTCTTC. Amino acid sequence: CASSFRLAGSNYEQFF.

V and J are TRBV3-1 (or the pseudogene TRBV3-2) and TRBJ1-2; TRBD1 agrees at 8 bases. Germline V lookup: CDR1 LGHDT, CDR2 YNNKEL (reference sequence). The CDR3 sequence is 16 residues long. J was trimmed by 4 bases and V by 0 bases; bases with no gene match: 7. The CDR3 region has the DNA TGTGCCAGCAGCCAAGACAGGGGGCGGGGACTCTATGGCTACACCTTC. Translated: CASSQDRGRGLYGYTF.

The chain uses TRBV2 and TRBJ1-2; 9 bases are shared with TRBD1. CDR1 and CDR2 from the germline V gene are SNHLY and FYNNEI. Trimming removed 8 bases from V and 3 bases from J; junction bases left unmatched: 10. The length of the CDR3 is 15 residues. CDR3 protein: CASSDRGVRYYGYTF. The DNA for the CDR3 is TGTGCCAGCTCGGACAGGGGCGTGAGATACTATGGCTACACCTTC.

This clone came up many times. CDR3 nucleotide sequence: TGTGCCAGCAGCTTAGGGGGACTAGGAGCCTACGAGCAGTACTTC. Translating it yields CASSLGGLGAYEQYF. The chain uses TRBV11-3 and TRBJ2-7; TRBD2 aligns across 8 bases. The germline V gene has CDR1 SGHNT and CDR2 YENEEA. CDR3 size: 15 residues. Trimming cost V 1 base and J 2 bases; bases outside gene matches: 4.

This rearrangement joins TRBV19 to TRBJ2-5, with 8 bases fitting TRBD1. V lost 1 base, J lost 5 bases, and 9 bases stayed unmatched. Germline CDR1 is LNHDA and CDR2 is SQIVND (reference sequence). CDR3 length equals 16 residues. The CDR3: CASSIGGQVLRETQYF. Here the CDR3 DNA reads TGTGCCAGTAGTATAGGGGGACAGGTTTTGAGGGAGACCCAGTACTTC.

V usage is TRBV5-1 and J usage is TRBJ1-1, with TRBD1 matching 8 bases. This CDR3 contains 14 residues. V lost 2 bases to trimming and J lost 4 bases; unmatched junction nucleotides: 4. Germline loops: CDR1 SGHRS, CDR2 YFSETQ. CDR3 nucleotides: TGCGCCAGCAGCTTTACCGGACAGGGCACTGAAGCTTTCTTT. Its translation is CASSFTGQGTEAFF.

The chain combines TRBV6-5 with TRBJ2-7, with a tentative D call TRBD2 (6 bases). Trimming took off 3 bases at V and 0 bases at J, with 12 bases between the two ends. In germline, CDR1 is MNHEY, CDR2 SVGAGI. This CDR3 has 15 residues. DNA of the CDR3: TGTGCCAGCAGTTATGGAGGGGCCCTCTCCTACGAGCAGTACTTC. This sequence encodes CASSYGGALSYEQYF.

The rearrangement links TRBV4-1 to TRBJ1-4; 8 bases align to TRBD1. Losses at the gene ends were 3 bases for V and 4 bases for J; bases not matched to a gene: 4. Germline CDR1 MGHRA, CDR2 YSYEKL. The CDR3 sequence is 15 residues long. DNA for the CDR3: TGCGCCAGCAGCCACGGACAGGGAAATAATGAAAAACTGTTTTTT. Its protein is CASSHGQGNNEKLFF.

The chain combines TRBV14 with TRBJ2-5, with TRBD2 matching 15 bases. After removal of 7 bases from V and 5 bases from J, the junction contained 8 bases not matched to a gene. Germline values: CDR1 SGHDN, CDR2 FVKESK. The CDR3 totals 16 residues. This chain's CDR3 is CASTRTSGGALETQYF. The CDR3 coding sequence is TGTGCCAGCACCCGGACTAGCGGGGGGGCATTGGAGACCCAGTACTTC.

The CDR3 DNA follows: TGTGCCAGTAGTCCATTGACAGGGGGATACAATGAGCAGTTCTTC. Its translation is CASSPLTGGYNEQFF. The V call is TRBV19, the J call TRBJ2-1; 9 bases are a match to TRBD1. Losses at the gene ends were 5 bases for V and 4 bases for J; bases not matched to a gene: 6. The CDR3 has 15 amino acids. From germline, CDR1 is LNHDA and CDR2 SQIVND (reference sequence).